The clone carrying this TCR beta chain was recorded at least ten times. Its antigen is undetermined. The data are from a study of T cells in Graves' hyperthyroidism and ophthalmopathy. Study-wide results and limits: For ophthalmopathy, model prediction preceded onset by a median 6.5 months.

The CDR3 is 14 residues long. From germline, CDR1 is GTSNPN and CDR2 SVGIG (reference sequence). V lost 4 bases, J lost 0 bases, and 10 bases lay in between. Authors of the study amplified TCR beta CDR3 regions from RNA transcripts. A first-round RT-PCR of the TCR CDR3 used the HTBI primer set. Via MiXCR, TCRdb re-called the multiplex PCR reads, giving one row per CDR3 protein. The data show more than 350,000 distinct CDR3 sequences, 13% to 15% seen once. The genes are TRBV30 and TRBJ2-1; D not resolved. The sequenced sample consisted of blood. The TCR comes from a woman aged 55-70 years with Graves' ophthalmopathy. This chain's CDR3 is CAWKSASSYNEQFF. The CDR3 bases are TGTGCCTGGAAATCGGCGTCCTCCTACAATGAGCAGTTCTTC.